Described below is a single TCR beta chain sequence and its context. This receptor's antigen is unknown. Base qualities are not recorded, but no much larger clone differs from it by a single base. The data originate from a study of blood T cell repertoires in COVID-19 (dated by TCRdb to about 2020). In terms of the full investigation: Samples covering the acute and convalescent phases of COVID-19 were provided by collaborators in the United States, Italy and Spain. The material from the prospective study consisted of cDNA or gDNA derived from T cells, B-cell-depleted T cells, or PBMCs. Subjects who had been exposed to COVID-19, were actively infected with it, or had recovered from it provided the deeply sampled blood TCRbeta repertoires that made up the dataset. The repertoires were made available in a free public database intended to serve as a resource for research on the immune response to SARS-CoV-2. Samples were obtained from the ongoing ImmuneRACE study (first 160 participants) and from about 1,300 subjects provided by 6 global collaborators. A de-identified subject ID, COVID-19 status, age in years and sex were almost always included in the sample metadata. Where available, HLA class I and class II types were obtained from metadata supplied by the sample provider rather than from assay-based typing. The paper as a whole reports these results and caveats: Clinical and demographic metadata were provided uncurated, with the amount varying by source and participant.

Participants in the prospective study were enrolled through a virtual design, were aged roughly 18 to 90 years, and lived in some 24 United States geographic areas. To assign participants to cohorts, the prospective study relied on clinical history that participants themselves reported in a screening survey and a study questionnaire. In the prospective study, mobile phlebotomists collected whole blood, serum and a nasopharyngeal or oropharyngeal swab from each participant. Participants in the prospective study had the option to provide additional blood draws and questionnaires over a 2-month period. Before DNA extraction, blood samples from the prospective study were shipped at room temperature or frozen. The CDR3 measures 15 amino acids from cysteine to phenylalanine. CDR3 DNA is the only sequence kept; it has 45 bases, read in frame from the first base. Relative to germline, V is missing 0 bases and J is missing 7 bases, with 3 bases of the junction outside any gene match. The germline V gene gives CDR1 as MNHEY and CDR2 as SVGAGI.

TCRbeta CDR3 regions were amplified from genomic DNA by means of the immunoSEQ Assay, a bias-controlled multiplex PCR. The original methods were these. The number of nucleated cells in each sample was estimated from the amplification of reference gene primers within the assay. Sequence reads were collapsed and filtered to measure the absolute abundance of every unique TCRbeta CDR3 rearrangement. For each sample, productive Simpson clonality was calculated as the square root of Simpson's diversity index over productive rearrangements. TCRdb carries this immuneACCESS record with in-frame sequences only. Its versions omit some clonotypes, under half of them owing to an unresolved V gene in the studies checked, with the rest unexplained. That table gives V, J and clone size, and the DNA gave D and trimming. This sample lists approximately 200,000 clones; approximately 92% were detected once. The ten largest clones represent about 3.5% of the sample.

The chain is made from TRBV6-5 and TRBJ1-2, with 12 junctional bases fitting TRBD1. The source of this sequence is a woman under 30 in a cohort exposed to, infected with or recovered from COVID-19 (not recorded which). Sequencing was done on a sample of PBMCs or T cells enriched from blood (not recorded which). CDR3 protein: CASSYSGQGASGYTF. The base sequence is TGTGCCAGCAGTTACTCGGGACAGGGGGCGAGTGGCTACACCTTC.